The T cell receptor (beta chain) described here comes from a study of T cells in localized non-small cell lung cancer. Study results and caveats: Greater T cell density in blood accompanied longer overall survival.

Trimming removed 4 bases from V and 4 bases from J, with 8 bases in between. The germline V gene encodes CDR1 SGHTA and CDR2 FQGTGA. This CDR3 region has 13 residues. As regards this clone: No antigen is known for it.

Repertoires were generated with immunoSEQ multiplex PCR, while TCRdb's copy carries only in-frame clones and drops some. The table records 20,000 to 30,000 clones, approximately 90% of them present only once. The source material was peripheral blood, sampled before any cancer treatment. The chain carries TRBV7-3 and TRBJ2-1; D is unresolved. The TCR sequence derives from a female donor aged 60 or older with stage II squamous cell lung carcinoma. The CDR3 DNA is TGTGCCAGCAGCTCGGGTCGATACAATGAGCAGTTCTTC. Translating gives CASSSGRYNEQFF.